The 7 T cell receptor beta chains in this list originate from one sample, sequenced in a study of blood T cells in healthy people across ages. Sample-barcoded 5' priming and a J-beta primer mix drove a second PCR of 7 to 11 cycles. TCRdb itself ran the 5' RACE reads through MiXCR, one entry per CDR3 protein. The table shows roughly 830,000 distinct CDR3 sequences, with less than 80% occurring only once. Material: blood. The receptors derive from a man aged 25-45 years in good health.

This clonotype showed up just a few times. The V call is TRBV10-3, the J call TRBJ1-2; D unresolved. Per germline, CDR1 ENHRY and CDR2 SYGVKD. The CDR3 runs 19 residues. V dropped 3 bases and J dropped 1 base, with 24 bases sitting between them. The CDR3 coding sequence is TGTGCCATCAGTGACAGCACCCAGGCAAGGGCAGGAGATAACTATGGCTACACCTTC. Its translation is CAISDSTQARAGDNYGYTF.

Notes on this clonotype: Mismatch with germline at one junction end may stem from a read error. The CDR3 is CASSRQSSYNSPLHF. Here the CDR3 DNA reads TGCGCCAGTAGCCGACAGAGCTCCTATAATTCACCCCTCCACTTT. The chain carries TRBV4-3 and TRBJ1-6, with a weak D call TRBD1 (5 bases). The length of the CDR3 is 15 residues. Germline-derived CDR1 and CDR2 are LGHNA and YSLEER.

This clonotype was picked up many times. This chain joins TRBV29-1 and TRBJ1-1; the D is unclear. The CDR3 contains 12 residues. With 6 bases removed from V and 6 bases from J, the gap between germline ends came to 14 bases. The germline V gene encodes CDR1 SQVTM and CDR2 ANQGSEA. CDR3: CSVAGDSAEAFF. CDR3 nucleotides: TGCAGCGTCGCCGGGGATAGCGCTGAAGCTTTCTTT.

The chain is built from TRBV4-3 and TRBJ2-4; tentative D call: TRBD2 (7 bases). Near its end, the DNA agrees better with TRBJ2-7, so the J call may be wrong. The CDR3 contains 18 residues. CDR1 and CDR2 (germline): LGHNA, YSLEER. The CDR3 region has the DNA TGCGCCAGCAGCCAAAGACGGGTTATTCCAGGGGAGGGCTACGAGCAGTACTTC. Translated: CASSQRRVIPGEGYEQYF.

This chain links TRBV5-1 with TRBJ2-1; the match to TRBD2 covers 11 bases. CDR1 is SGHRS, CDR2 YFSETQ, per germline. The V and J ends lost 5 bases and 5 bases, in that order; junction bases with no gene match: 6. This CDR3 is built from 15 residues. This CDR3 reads CASRPSGGLNNEQFF. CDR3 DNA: TGCGCCAGCAGGCCTAGCGGGGGGCTAAACAATGAGCAGTTCTTC.

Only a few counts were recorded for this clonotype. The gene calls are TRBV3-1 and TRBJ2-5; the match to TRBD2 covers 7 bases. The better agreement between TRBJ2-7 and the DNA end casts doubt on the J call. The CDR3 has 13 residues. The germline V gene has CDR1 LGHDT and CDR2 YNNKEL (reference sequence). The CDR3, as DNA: TGTGCCAGCGGGGCTAGCGGCGGCTACGAGCAGTACTTC. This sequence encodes CASGASGGYEQYF.

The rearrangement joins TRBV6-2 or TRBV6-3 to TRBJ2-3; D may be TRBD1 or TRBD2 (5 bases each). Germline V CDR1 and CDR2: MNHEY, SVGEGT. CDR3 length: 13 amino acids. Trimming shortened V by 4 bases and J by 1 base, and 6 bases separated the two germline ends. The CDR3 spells CASSWDRTDTQYF. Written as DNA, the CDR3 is TGTGCCAGCAGTTGGGACCGCACAGATACGCAGTATTTT.